This TCR beta chain originates from a study of a mutant IDH1 vaccine in newly diagnosed glioma. As for this clone: No antigen is known for it.

V was cut by 0 bases and J by 1 base, with 7 bases left in between. Germline V lookup: CDR1 SGHNT, CDR2 YYREEE (reference sequence). The CDR3 contains 14 residues. Time point noted: week 23, last vaccination. With topical imiquimod, each dose of the vaccine consisted of 300 ug of mutant IDH1 20-mer peptide. TCRdb keeps only in-frame clones here, not all; method: immunoSEQ multiplex PCR. The repertoire includes 35,000 to 45,000 clones, around 81% of them detected once, and around 6.5% sits in the top ten. The receptor comes from a woman aged 40 to 50 with glioma. Some clones in this sample may be carry-over from other donors' samples. The sequenced sample was PBMCs, obtained from a glioma patient whose treatment included an IDH1 peptide vaccine. J is TRBJ1-1 and V is TRBV5-4; D not resolved. CDR3 nucleotide sequence: TGTGCCAGCAGCTTGGAACTTCCGAACACTGAAGCTTTCTTT. Its translation: CASSLELPNTEAFF.